These 24 T cell receptor delta chains originate from one sample sequenced in a study of fetal and pediatric gammadelta thymocytes. TCRdb made new clone calls on the reads using CATT. The table shows about 1,800 delta-chain clones, with roughly 25% occurring only once. Input material: non-Vgamma9Vdelta2 gamma-delta T cells from the thymus. The subset: CD3+gammadeltaTCR+ thymocytes not co-expressing Vgamma9 and Vdelta2. Source of these receptors: a child who underwent cardiac surgery and was recorded as healthy.

This clone was counted a few times. A much larger clone differs from this one at a single base, so this may be a read error. Distinct nucleotide sequences in the sample also encode this CDR3. The chain carries TRDV1 and TRDJ1; unclear D gene. CDR1 TSWWSYY and CDR2 QGS come from the germline V gene. The CDR3 is made up of 17 amino acids. V was trimmed by 0 bases and J by 2 bases, leaving 16 bases between them. CDR3 coding DNA: TGTGCTCTTGGGGAACTGAGGACGCCACCTTATACCGATAAACTCATCTTT. Residues: CALGELRTPPYTDKLIF.

As to this clone: A read error is likely here: a far larger clone is one base away. The J gene is TRDJ1, the V gene TRDV2; D perhaps matches TRDD3 (5 bases). Germline V gives CDR1 GEAIGNYY, CDR2 EKD. The CDR3 is made up of 16 amino acids. The germline V and J ends were trimmed by 0 bases and 0 bases, with 13 bases remaining between them. CDR3 nucleotides: TGTGCCTGTGACACCGGCAGGGATTGCGACACCGATAAACTCATCTTT. It is translated as CACDTGRDCDTDKLIF.

A note on this clone: A much more abundant neighbour one base away suggests this may be a read error. V and J are TRDV1 and TRDJ1; 11 bases line up with TRDD3. CDR3 length: 20 residues. V lost 0 bases, J lost 7 bases, and 19 bases stayed unmatched. Germline lookup yields CDR1 TSWWSYY and CDR2 QGS. In DNA form, the CDR3 reads TGTGCTCTTGGGGAACTGCCTAAAAGCGTTGGGGGATACGCAGCTCGTAAACTCATCTTT. Protein: CALGELPKSVGGYAARKLIF.

Within the sample, this clone is medium-sized. The rearrangement links TRDV2 to TRDJ3, with 7 bases that match TRDD3. Germline CDR1 and CDR2: GEAIGNYY and EKD. V was clipped by 0 bases and J by 0 bases; unmatched bases: 13. This CDR3 spans 21 amino acids. CDR3: CACDTIRGIPRSSWDTRQMFF. The CDR3 coding sequence is TGTGCCTGTGACACCATCAGGGGGATTCCCCGGAGCTCCTGGGACACCCGACAGATGTTTTTC.

By share, this clone ranks as large (0.1 to 1%). V usage is TRDV2 and J usage is TRDJ1; TRDD3 matches at 8 bases. V trimming: 4 bases; J trimming: 0 bases; junction bases outside the gene matches: 6. The CDR3 contains 15 residues. From germline, CDR1 is GEAIGNYY and CDR2 EKD. The DNA for the CDR3 is TGTGCCTGTGAACAGGGGATACCTAACACCGATAAACTCATCTTT. Amino acid sequence: CACEQGIPNTDKLIF.

This clone ranks as medium-sized (0.01 to 0.1%). The V gene is TRDV1, the J gene TRDJ1, with D possibly TRDD3 on 6 matching bases. CDR1 TSWWSYY and CDR2 QGS come from the germline V gene. Trimming left V 0 bases short and J 5 bases short, with 19 bases between. The CDR3 is made up of 17 amino acids. CDR3 bases: TGTGCTCTTGGGGAACTATACTTAGCTGGGGATTCTGATAAACTCATCTTT. Its protein product is CALGELYLAGDSDKLIF.

Worth noting for this clone: A much larger clone sits a single nucleotide away, making a read error possible. The V call is TRDV1, the J call TRDJ1, with TRDD3 matching 8 bases. Germline trimming cut 4 bases from V and 6 bases from J; bases unmatched to any gene: 25. This CDR3 has 20 amino acids. Germline-derived CDR1 and CDR2 are TSWWSYY and QGS. For the CDR3, the DNA is TGTGCTCTTGGGGTCAATCTTCCCCCCTCGTATGGGGGATGTGCCTATAAACTCATCTTT. As protein: CALGVNLPPSYGGCAYKLIF.

This clone is large. This rearrangement joins TRAV29/DV5 to TRDJ1; tentatively, D is TRDD2 (5 bases). Between the trimmed V and J ends, which lost 2 bases and 0 bases, there was a span of 20 bases. The CDR3 totals 17 residues. Germline CDR1 NSMFDY, CDR2 ISSIKDK. CDR3 sequence: CAARLPTSNAHTDKLIF. The CDR3 bases are TGTGCAGCAAGACTACCTACCTCCAACGCCCACACCGATAAACTCATCTTT.

The chain combines TRDV1 with TRDJ4, with D perhaps TRDD2 or TRDD3 (8 bases each). CDR1 is TSWWSYY, CDR2 QGS, per germline. This CDR3 spans 22 amino acids. V lost 4 bases and J lost 0, with 36 bases in between. The chain's CDR3 is CALGGLTFLLGILFSDARPLIF. The DNA of the CDR3 is TGTGCTCTTGGGGGGCTCACCTTCCTATTGGGGATACTATTTTCCGATGCCAGACCCCTGATCTTT.

This clone is labeled as medium-sized. J is TRDJ1 and V is TRDV1; TRDD3 agrees at 12 bases. The V gene end was trimmed by 2 bases and the J gene end by 1 base; junction bases not matched to a gene: 8. CDR1 TSWWSYY and CDR2 QGS come from the germline V gene. This CDR3 is 18 amino acids long. CDR3 protein: CALGELSTGGYLTDKLIF. The DNA for the CDR3 is TGTGCTCTTGGGGAATTAAGTACTGGGGGATACCTCACCGATAAACTCATCTTT.

As to this clone: Since a much larger clone is just one base distant, this may be a read error. The same CDR3 can be traced to other DNA sequences in this sample. This chain connects TRDV2 to TRDJ1, with 8 bases identical to TRDD3. The V and J ends lost 3 bases and 4 bases, in that order; junction bases with no gene match: 12. Germline CDR1 and CDR2: GEAIGNYY and EKD. The CDR3 consists of 16 residues. CDR3 sequence (DNA): TGTGCCTGTGACCCGACTGGGGGTCGATCCGTCGATAAACTCATCTTT. This gives the protein CACDPTGGRSVDKLIF.

This clone is labeled as large. This chain connects TRDV3 to TRDJ1; D might be TRDD3 (6 bases). V lost 0 bases to trimming and J lost 1 base, with 24 bases between them. The CDR3 consists of 18 residues. Looked up from germline, CDR1 is TVYSNPD and CDR2 is GDNSRS (reference sequence). The CDR3 DNA sequence: TGTGCCTTTAGTAGATGCCCGCCGGGGATCAGGGTCACCGATAAACTCATCTTT. This gives the protein CAFSRCPPGIRVTDKLIF.

In its sample, this clone ranks as large. This rearrangement joins TRDV1 to TRDJ1; TRDD3 might be the D (7 bases). Germline CDR1 and CDR2: TSWWSYY and QGS. The ends were cut back, 4 bases at V and 3 bases at J, with 27 bases in the middle. The CDR3 totals 19 residues. CDR3 coding DNA: TGTGCTCTTGGGGCCCTTAAGGGGCTCCTACTGGGGAAGTCCGATAAACTCATCTTT. Its translation is CALGALKGLLLGKSDKLIF.

This clone is termed medium-sized (0.01 to 0.1%). V and J are TRDV1 and TRDJ1; D possibly matches TRDD2 or TRDD3 (5 bases each). V gave up 3 bases and J gave up 0 bases, with 29 bases separating them. CDR1 TSWWSYY and CDR2 QGS come from the germline V gene. The CDR3 contains 21 residues. CDR3 DNA: TGTGCTCTTGGGGAGGGGACCCAAAAGGGGGCCCTACGGGGGTACACCGATAAACTCATCTTT. This gives the protein CALGEGTQKGALRGYTDKLIF.

This clone was seen only a few times. A clone one base away is much larger, so this may be a read error. The sample carries other DNA sequences with the same CDR3. This chain links TRDV1 with TRDJ1; 11 bases match TRDD3. The length of the CDR3 is 21 residues. The J segment lost 5 bases and the V segment lost 2 bases, leaving 22 bases of the junction unmatched. Germline V CDR1 and CDR2: TSWWSYY, QGS. CDR3 nucleotides: TGTGCTCTTGGGGAAGGGTCCCCACCTGCCCCCTGGGGGATACAGTCTGATAAACTCATCTTT. Translating it yields CALGEGSPPAPWGIQSDKLIF.

Sample share makes this clone medium-sized. The chain employs TRDV1 and TRDJ1, with D possibly being TRDD3 (6 bases). V lost 4 bases to trimming and J lost 5 bases, with 38 bases between them. Germline V gene data show CDR1 as TSWWSYY and CDR2 as QGS. This CDR3 is 22 amino acids long. The CDR3 DNA reads as TGTGCTCTTGGGGTGAGGGGGACCCTACGTCAACCCACGGAGACCCGTCAGGATAAACTCATCTTT. Its translation: CALGVRGTLRQPTETRQDKLIF.

Points on this clone: Given a far larger clone just one base away, this is likely a sequencing read error. Other nucleotide sequences in the sample specify the same CDR3. The rearrangement uses TRDV1 and TRDJ1; possibly TRDD2 for D (9 bases). CDR3 length: 23 amino acids. Looked up from germline, CDR1 is TSWWSYY and CDR2 is QGS. The germline V and J ends were trimmed by 5 bases and 2 bases, with 39 bases remaining between them. CDR3 nucleotide sequence: TGTGCTCTTGGGACTCCGCCGCCTTCCTACGCCGGAGTTTGCTGGGGGACTACCGATAAACTCATCTTT. Protein sequence: CALGTPPPSYAGVCWGTTDKLIF.

This clone rates as medium-sized. This chain joins TRDV1 and TRDJ1; the D is unclear. CDR3 length equals 14 residues. CDR1 and CDR2 from the germline V gene are TSWWSYY and QGS. V gave up 3 bases and J gave up 0 bases, with 8 bases separating them. The DNA of the CDR3 is TGTGCTCTTGGGGATCCATTCTACACCGATAAACTCATCTTT. As protein: CALGDPFYTDKLIF.

By share, this clone counts as large. The genes are TRDV1 and TRDJ1; 8 nucleotides agree with TRDD2. Germline V CDR1 and CDR2: TSWWSYY, QGS. CDR3 length equals 17 residues. The V segment lost 1 base and the J segment 2 bases; nucleotides outside the gene matches: 9. CDR3 sequence reads: CALGEPYFLRETDKLIF. In nucleotides, the CDR3 is TGTGCTCTTGGGGAACCCTACTTCCTACGGGAGACCGATAAACTCATCTTT.

This clone is medium-sized. The J gene is TRDJ1, the V gene TRDV1, with TRDD3 as a possible D gene (6 bases). V was pared by 4 bases and J by 0 bases, with 21 bases between. The V gene's germline CDR1 is TSWWSYY and CDR2 QGS. The CDR3 is 18 amino acids. CDR3 bases: TGTGCTCTTGGGGCCCAAGGAGGGATAGGGGGGTACACCGATAAACTCATCTTT. It is translated as CALGAQGGIGGYTDKLIF.

This clone is medium-sized. Other DNA sequences in this sample translate to the same CDR3. This rearrangement joins TRDV1 to TRDJ1; 9 bases match TRDD3. Germline CDR1 and CDR2: TSWWSYY and QGS. The trim removed 8 bases at V and 1 base at J, leaving 14 bases unmatched. The CDR3 sequence is 17 residues long. CDR3 in amino acids: CALSAGIRSVCTDKLIF. In DNA, the CDR3 is TGTGCTCTTTCGGCGGGGATACGCAGTGTGTGCACCGATAAACTCATCTTT.

In its sample, this clone ranks as medium-sized. V gene TRDV1 combines with J gene TRDJ3; 11 nucleotides align to TRDD3. Per the germline V gene, CDR1 is TSWWSYY and CDR2 is QGS. V lost 2 bases and J lost 3; bases outside the gene matches: 6. The CDR3 contains 19 residues. This chain's CDR3 is CALGEKVWGIHWDTRQMFF. The CDR3 DNA reads TGTGCTCTTGGGGAAAAGGTCTGGGGGATACACTGGGACACCCGACAGATGTTTTTC.

About this clone itself: A far bigger clonotype differs at one base, so this is likely a read error. This rearrangement joins TRAV36/DV7 to TRDJ1; 8 bases are a match to TRDD3. Germline V CDR1 and CDR2: VTNFRS, LTSSGIE (reference sequence). The CDR3 loop spans 21 amino acids. Unmatched junction bases numbered 28, after V lost 5 bases and J lost 1 base. The CDR3 DNA follows: TGTGCTGTCCCCCTCTTCCCCTCCCCGTCCGGTACTGGGGGGCTCACCGATAAACTCATCTTT. Residues: CAVPLFPSPSGTGGLTDKLIF.

As for this clone: Since a far larger clone is one base different, this is likely a read error. The gene calls are TRDV1 and TRDJ1; a possible D gene is TRDD2 (6 bases). Per the germline V gene, CDR1 is TSWWSYY and CDR2 is QGS. The CDR3 totals 22 residues. As DNA, the CDR3 is TGTGCTCGTGGGGAACGGAATCCTACGAGAATCATCGGGCAGAGGTGGACCGATAAACTCATCTTT. It is translated as CARGERNPTRIIGQRWTDKLIF.